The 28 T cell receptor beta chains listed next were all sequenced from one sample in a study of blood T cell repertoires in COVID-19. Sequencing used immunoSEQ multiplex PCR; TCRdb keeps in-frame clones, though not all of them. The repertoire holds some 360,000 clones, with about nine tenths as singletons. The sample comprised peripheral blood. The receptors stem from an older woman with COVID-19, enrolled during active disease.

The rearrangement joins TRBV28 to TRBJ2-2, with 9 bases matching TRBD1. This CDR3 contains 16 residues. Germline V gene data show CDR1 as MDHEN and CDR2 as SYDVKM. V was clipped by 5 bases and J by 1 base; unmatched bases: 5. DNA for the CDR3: TGTGCCAGCAGTCTACCGGGACAGGGGAACACCGGGGAGCTGTTTTTT. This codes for CASSLPGQGNTGELFF. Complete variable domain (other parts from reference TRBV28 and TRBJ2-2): DVKVTQSSRYLVKRTGEKVFLECVQDMDHENMFWYRQDPGLGLRLIYFSYDVKMKEKGDIPEGYSVSREKKERFSLILESASTNQTSMYLCASSLPGQGNTGELFFGEGSRLTVL.

CDR3: CSVWGLGEKLFF. CDR3 coding DNA: TGCAGCGTCTGGGGGCTGGGGGAAAAACTGTTTTTT. The gene calls are TRBV29-1 and TRBJ1-4; D possibly corresponds to TRBD1 (6 bases). Trimming pared 6 bases from V and 8 bases from J, leaving 13 bases between. Germline assignment: CDR1 SQVTM and CDR2 ANQGSEA. The CDR3 runs 12 residues.

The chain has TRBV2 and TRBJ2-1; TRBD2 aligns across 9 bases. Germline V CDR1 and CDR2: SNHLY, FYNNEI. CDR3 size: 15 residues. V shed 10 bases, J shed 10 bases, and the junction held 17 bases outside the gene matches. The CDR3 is CATSREAGGLYEQFF. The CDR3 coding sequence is TGTGCCACCAGCAGGGAGGCGGGGGGGCTGTACGAGCAGTTCTTC.

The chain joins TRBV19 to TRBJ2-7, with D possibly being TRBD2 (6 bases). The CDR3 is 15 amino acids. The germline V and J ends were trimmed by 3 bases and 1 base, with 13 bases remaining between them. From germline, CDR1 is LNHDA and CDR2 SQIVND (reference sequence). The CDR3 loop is CASSMSRGGSYEQYF. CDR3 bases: TGTGCCAGTAGTATGTCTAGGGGAGGTTCCTACGAGCAGTACTTC. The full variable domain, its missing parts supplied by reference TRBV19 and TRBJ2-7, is DGGITQSPKYLFRKEGQNVTLSCEQNLNHDAMYWYRQDPGQGLRLIYYSQIVNDFQKGDIAEGYSVSREKKESFPLTVTSAQKNPTAFYLCASSMSRGGSYEQYFGPGTRLTVT.

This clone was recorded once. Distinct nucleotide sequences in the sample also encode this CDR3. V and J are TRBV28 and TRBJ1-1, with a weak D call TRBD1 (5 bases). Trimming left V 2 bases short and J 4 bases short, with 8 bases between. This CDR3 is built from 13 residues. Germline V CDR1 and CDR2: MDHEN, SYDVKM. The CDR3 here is CASSLQGGTEAFF. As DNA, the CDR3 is TGTGCCAGCAGTTTACAGGGTGGCACTGAAGCTTTCTTT.

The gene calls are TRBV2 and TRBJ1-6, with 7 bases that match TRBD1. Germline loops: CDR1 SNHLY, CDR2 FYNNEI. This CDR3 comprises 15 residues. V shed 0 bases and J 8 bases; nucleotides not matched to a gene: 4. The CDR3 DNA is TGTGCCAGCAGTGAAGCCAGGGGGACCGATTCACCCCTCCACTTT. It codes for CASSEARGTDSPLHF.

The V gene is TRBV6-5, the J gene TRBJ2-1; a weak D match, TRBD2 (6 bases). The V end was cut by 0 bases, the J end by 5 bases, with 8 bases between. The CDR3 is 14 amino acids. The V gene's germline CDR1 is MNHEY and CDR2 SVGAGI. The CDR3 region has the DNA TGTGCCAGCAGTTACTCGGCTAGCGACAATGAGCAGTTCTTC. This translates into CASSYSASDNEQFF.

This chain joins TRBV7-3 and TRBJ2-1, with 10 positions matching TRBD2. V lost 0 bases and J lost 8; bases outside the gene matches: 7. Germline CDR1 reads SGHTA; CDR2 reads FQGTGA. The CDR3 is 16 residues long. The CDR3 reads CASSLTPSGGADEQFF. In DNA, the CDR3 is TGTGCCAGCAGCTTAACTCCTAGCGGGGGCGCAGATGAGCAGTTCTTC.

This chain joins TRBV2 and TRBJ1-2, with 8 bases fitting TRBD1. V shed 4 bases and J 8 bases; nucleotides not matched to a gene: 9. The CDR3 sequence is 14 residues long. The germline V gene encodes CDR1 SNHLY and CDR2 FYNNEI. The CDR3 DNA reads TGTGCCAGCAGTGGCGTGGACAGGGTCGGAGGCTACACCTTC. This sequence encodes CASSGVDRVGGYTF.

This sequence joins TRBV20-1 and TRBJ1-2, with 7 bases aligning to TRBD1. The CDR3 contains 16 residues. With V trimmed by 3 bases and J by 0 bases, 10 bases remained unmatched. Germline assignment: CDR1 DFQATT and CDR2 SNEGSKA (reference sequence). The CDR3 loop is CSASWNRGLANYGYTF. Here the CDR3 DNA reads TGCAGTGCTAGTTGGAACAGGGGCCTAGCTAACTATGGCTACACCTTC.

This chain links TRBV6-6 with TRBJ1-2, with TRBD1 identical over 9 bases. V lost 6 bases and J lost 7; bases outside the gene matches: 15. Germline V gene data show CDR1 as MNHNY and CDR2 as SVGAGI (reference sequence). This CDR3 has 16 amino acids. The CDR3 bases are TGTGCCAGCAGCCTACCGTCTACCCGGGACAGGGCTGGCTACACCTTC. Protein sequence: CASSLPSTRDRAGYTF.

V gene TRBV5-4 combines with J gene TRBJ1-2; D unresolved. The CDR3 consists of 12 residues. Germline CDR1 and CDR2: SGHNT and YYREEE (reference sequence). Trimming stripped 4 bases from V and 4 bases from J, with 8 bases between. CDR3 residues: CASSPPGYGYTF. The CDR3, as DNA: TGTGCCAGCAGCCCCCCAGGCTATGGCTACACCTTC.

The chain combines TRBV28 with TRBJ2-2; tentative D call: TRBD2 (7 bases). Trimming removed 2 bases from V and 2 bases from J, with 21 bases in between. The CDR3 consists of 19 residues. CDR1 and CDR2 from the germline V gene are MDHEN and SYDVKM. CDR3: CASSLPPGGGGPNTGELFF. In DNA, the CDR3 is TGTGCCAGCAGTTTACCCCCGGGGGGCGGGGGACCCAACACCGGGGAGCTGTTTTTT.

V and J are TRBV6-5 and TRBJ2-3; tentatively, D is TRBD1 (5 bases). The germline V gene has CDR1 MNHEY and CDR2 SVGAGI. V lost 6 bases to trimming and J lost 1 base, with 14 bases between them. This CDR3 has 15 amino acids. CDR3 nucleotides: TGTGCCAGCAGCCGACCCATCAGGGGCACAGATACGCAGTATTTT. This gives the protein CASSRPIRGTDTQYF.

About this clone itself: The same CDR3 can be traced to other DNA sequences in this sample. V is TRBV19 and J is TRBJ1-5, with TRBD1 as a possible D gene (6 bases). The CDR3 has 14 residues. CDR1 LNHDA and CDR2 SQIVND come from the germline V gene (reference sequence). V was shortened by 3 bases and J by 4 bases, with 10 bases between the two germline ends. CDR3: CASSIRGGNQPQHF. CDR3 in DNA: TGTGCCAGTAGTATCCGAGGGGGAAATCAGCCCCAGCATTTT.

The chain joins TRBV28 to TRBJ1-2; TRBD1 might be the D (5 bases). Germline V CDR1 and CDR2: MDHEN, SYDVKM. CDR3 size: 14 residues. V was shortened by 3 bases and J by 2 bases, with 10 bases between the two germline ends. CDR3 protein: CASSFMPGNYGYTF. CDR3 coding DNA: TGTGCCAGCAGTTTTATGCCAGGGAACTATGGCTACACCTTC.

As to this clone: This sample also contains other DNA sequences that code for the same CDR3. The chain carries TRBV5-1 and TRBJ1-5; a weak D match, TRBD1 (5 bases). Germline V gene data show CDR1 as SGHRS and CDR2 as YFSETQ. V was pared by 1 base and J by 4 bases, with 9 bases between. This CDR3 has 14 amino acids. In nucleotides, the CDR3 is TGCGCCAGCAGCTTGACGGGGGTTAATCAGCCCCAGCATTTT. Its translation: CASSLTGVNQPQHF. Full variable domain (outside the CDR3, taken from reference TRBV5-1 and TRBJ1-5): KAGVTQTPRYLIKTRGQQVTLSCSPISGHRSVSWYQQTPGQGLQFLFEYFSETQRNKGNFPGRFSGRQFSNSRSEMNVSTLELGDSALYLCASSLTGVNQPQHFGDGTRLSIL.

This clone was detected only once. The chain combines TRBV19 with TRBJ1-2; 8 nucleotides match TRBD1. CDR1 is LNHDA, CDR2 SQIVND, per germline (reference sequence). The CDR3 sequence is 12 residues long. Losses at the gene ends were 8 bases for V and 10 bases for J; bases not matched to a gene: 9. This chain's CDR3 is CASQGAILDYTF. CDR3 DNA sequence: TGTGCCAGTCAGGGGGCGATTCTTGACTACACCTTC.

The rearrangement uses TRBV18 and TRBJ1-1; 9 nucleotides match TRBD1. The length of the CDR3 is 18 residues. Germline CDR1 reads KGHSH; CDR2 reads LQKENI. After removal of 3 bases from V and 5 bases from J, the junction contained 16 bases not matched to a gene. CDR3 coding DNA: TGTGCCAGCTCACCGCGAGTAGGACAGGGGCTCGTTGGAACTGAAGCTTTCTTT. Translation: CASSPRVGQGLVGTEAFF.

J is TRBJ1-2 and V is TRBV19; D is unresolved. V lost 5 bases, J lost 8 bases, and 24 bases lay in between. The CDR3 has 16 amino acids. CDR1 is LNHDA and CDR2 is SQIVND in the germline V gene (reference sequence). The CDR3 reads CASSFGGGVIEMGYTF. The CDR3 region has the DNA TGTGCCAGTAGTTTTGGAGGCGGGGTGATTGAAATGGGCTACACCTTC.

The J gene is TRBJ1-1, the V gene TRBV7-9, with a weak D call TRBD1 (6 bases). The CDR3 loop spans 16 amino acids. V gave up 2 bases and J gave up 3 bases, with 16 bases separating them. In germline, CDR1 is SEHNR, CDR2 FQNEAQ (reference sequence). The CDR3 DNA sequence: TGTGCCAGCAGCTTATGGCAGGGGAGTATCTACACTGAAGCTTTCTTT. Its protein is CASSLWQGSIYTEAFF.

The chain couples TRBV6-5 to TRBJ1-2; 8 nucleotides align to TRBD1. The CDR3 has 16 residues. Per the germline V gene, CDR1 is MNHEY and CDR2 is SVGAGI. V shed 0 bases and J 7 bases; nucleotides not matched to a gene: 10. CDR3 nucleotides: TGTGCCAGCAGTTACTCGGGCCAGGGGGCAAGGAGTGGCTACACCTTC. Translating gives CASSYSGQGARSGYTF.

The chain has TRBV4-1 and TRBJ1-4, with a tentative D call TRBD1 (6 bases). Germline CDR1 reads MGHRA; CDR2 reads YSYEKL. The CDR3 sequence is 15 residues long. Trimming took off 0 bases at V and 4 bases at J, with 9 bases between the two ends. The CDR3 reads CASSQETGFNEKLFF. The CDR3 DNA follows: TGCGCCAGCAGCCAAGAAACAGGGTTTAATGAAAAACTGTTTTTT.

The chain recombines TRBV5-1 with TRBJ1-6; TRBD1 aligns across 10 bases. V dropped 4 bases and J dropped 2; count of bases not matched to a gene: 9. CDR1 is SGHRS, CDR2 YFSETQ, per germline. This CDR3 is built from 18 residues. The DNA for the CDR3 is TGCGCCAGCAGCCCGGGACAGGGGATAACCCCCTATAATTCACCCCTCCACTTT. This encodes CASSPGQGITPYNSPLHF.

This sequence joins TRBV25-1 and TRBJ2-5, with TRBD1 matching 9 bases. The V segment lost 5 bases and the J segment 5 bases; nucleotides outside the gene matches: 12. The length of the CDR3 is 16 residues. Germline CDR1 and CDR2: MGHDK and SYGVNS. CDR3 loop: CASSNLGTGFGETQYF. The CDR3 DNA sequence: TGTGCCAGCAGTAATTTAGGGACAGGGTTCGGCGAGACCCAGTACTTC.

CDR3 protein: CASSPRDRVHNEQFF. The CDR3, as DNA: TGTGCCAGCAGCCCGAGGGACAGGGTTCACAATGAGCAGTTCTTC. The gene calls are TRBV11-2 and TRBJ2-1, with TRBD1 matching 9 bases. J lost 5 bases, V lost 5 bases, and 7 bases had no gene match. Germline CDR1 and CDR2: SGHAT and FQNNGV. This CDR3 is 15 amino acids long.

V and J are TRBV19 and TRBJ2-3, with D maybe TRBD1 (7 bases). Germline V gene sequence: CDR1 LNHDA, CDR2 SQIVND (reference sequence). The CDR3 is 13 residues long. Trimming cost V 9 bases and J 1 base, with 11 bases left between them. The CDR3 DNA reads TGTGCCAGCTCAGGGGGGCGCACAGATACGCAGTATTTT. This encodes CASSGGRTDTQYF.

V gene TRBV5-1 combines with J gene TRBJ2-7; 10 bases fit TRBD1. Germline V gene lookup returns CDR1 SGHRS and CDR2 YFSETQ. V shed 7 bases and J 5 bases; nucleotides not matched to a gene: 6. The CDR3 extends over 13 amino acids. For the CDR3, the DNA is TGCGCCAGCCGACCCGGGACAGGGGACGAGCAGTACTTC. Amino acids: CASRPGTGDEQYF.